Here is one T cell receptor (beta chain) with its context. This sample stems from a study of blood T cells in healthy people across ages. The authors ran a second PCR of about 6 to 11 cycles using a sample-barcoded 5' primer and a J-beta primer mix. TCRdb reanalysed the 5' RACE reads using MiXCR and keeps one entry per CDR3 protein. Among hundreds of thousands of distinct CDR3 sequences listed, 56% were seen once. The CDR3 contains 13 residues. Germline CDR1 SEHNR, CDR2 FQNEAQ (reference sequence). With 8 bases removed from V and 6 bases from J, the gap between germline ends came to 17 bases. The V gene is TRBV7-9, the J gene TRBJ2-7; D is possibly TRBD2 (5 bases). Sequencing input: blood. The source is a man aged 40-55 years in good health. The CDR3 DNA follows: TGTGCCAGCCGAAGCGGCTCCCCAGGCGAGCAGTACTTC. Its protein is CASRSGSPGEQYF. Looking up the rest from reference TRBV7-9 and TRBJ2-7 gives the full variable domain: DTGVSQNPRHKITKRGQNVTFRCDPISEHNRLYWYRQTLGQGPEFLTYFQNEAQLEKSRLLSDRFSAERPKGSFSTLEIQRTEQGDSAMYLCASRSGSPGEQYFGPGTRLTVT.